The rows below give T cell receptor beta chains drawn from one sample of a study of cytomegalovirus exposure and HLA in healthy donors. The repertoire was sequenced with immunoSEQ multiplex PCR; TCRdb's copy has only in-frame clones and lacks some. Found here are 71,000 or so clones, around 94% of them singletons; the top ten hold roughly 3.3%. Sequences were obtained from PBMCs. Receptors originate from a young woman in good health and CMV-seropositive. CDR3s include the opening cysteine and the closing phenylalanine or tryptophan. Each record gives: V gene, D gene, clone size, J gene, CDR3 DNA, CDR3 protein. D genes are given only for firm matches. Expanded clones are given a class, and other clones once, few, many or no size at all.

TRBV14	NA	NA	TRBJ1-1	TGTGCCAGCAGCCGCGTTGGAGGGGTGAACACTGAAGCTTTCTTT	CASSRVGGVNTEAFF
TRBV28	TRBD2	NA	TRBJ2-3	TGTGCCAGCAGTCCCGGACTAGCAAGGTCGACAGATACGCAGTATTTT	CASSPGLARSTDTQYF
TRBV28	NA	NA	TRBJ2-5	TGTGCCAGCAGTCACCTAAACAGTAAACTCCAAGAGACCCAGTACTTC	CASSHLNSKLQETQYF
TRBV4-1	NA	NA	TRBJ2-7	TGCGCCAGCAGCCAAGATCCGGGGTTAGGGTTCTACGAGCAGTACTTC	CASSQDPGLGFYEQYF
TRBV6-6	NA	NA	TRBJ2-2	TGTGCCAGCAGTTACGACAGTGGCACCGGGGAGCTGTTTTTT	CASSYDSGTGELFF
TRBV4-3	TRBD2	NA	TRBJ2-7	TGCGCCAGCAGCCACGTAGCGGGGGGGTCCTACGAGCAGTACTTC	CASSHVAGGSYEQYF
TRBV7-2	NA	NA	TRBJ2-2	TGTGCCAGCAGCCGACTACGGAACACCGGGGAGCTGTTTTTT	CASSRLRNTGELFF
TRBV9	TRBD2	NA	TRBJ2-3	TGTGCCAGCAGCGTACGTGGGCTAGCGGGGGGGCGCGACACAGATACGCAGTATTTT	CASSVRGLAGGRDTDTQYF
TRBV10-3	NA	NA	TRBJ2-2	TGTGCCATCAGTGGCCGACAGGCCGGGGAGCTGTTTTTT	CAISGRQAGELFF
TRBV30	TRBD1	NA	TRBJ1-1	TGTGCCTGGAGTGTACCAGGGGGCCTCGTTTACACTGAAGCTTTCTTT	CAWSVPGGLVYTEAFF
TRBV27	NA	NA	TRBJ2-2	TGTGCCAGCAGTTCAGGGTCACCTTATTGGGGGGACACCGGGGAGCTGTTTTTT	CASSSGSPYWGDTGELFF
TRBV4-3	NA	NA	TRBJ1-4	TGCGCCAGCAGACTCGGGGGGTCTAATGAAAAACTGTTTTTT	CASRLGGSNEKLFF
TRBV18	NA	once	TRBJ2-7	TGTGCCAGCTCACCCGACTCGGATGCGCAGTACTTC	CASSPDSDAQYF
TRBV25-1	TRBD1	NA	TRBJ1-4	TGTGCCAGCTGCGGGACAGCAGGGGAAAAACTGTTTTTT	CASCGTAGEKLFF
TRBV6-5	NA	NA	TRBJ1-3	TGTGCCAGCAGTTATACCACGCGGGACACCATATATTTT	CASSYTTRDTIYF
TRBV27	NA	NA	TRBJ2-2	TGTGCCAGCAGTGGGCCAGATAGGGGCGGGGAGCTGTTTTTT	CASSGPDRGGELFF
TRBV5-6	NA	NA	TRBJ2-1	TGTGCCAGCAACGTGGGGAGCTCCTACAATGAGCAGTTCTTC	CASNVGSSYNEQFF
TRBV4-2	TRBD2	NA	TRBJ2-1	TGTGCCAGCAGCCAAGATCCAGCGGGATACAATGAGCAGTTCTTC	CASSQDPAGYNEQFF
TRBV28	NA	medium-sized	TRBJ1-5	TGTGCCAGCAGTTTAGGGGCCGGACAGAGTGCTCAGCCCCAGCATTTT	CASSLGAGQSAQPQHF
TRBV7-3	NA	NA	TRBJ2-7	TGTGCCAGCAGCGAATCAGGGAACACTTACGAGCAGTACTTC	CASSESGNTYEQYF
TRBV6-6	NA	NA	TRBJ2-7	TGTGCCAGCAGTTACGTGACTTACGAGCAGTACTTC	CASSYVTYEQYF
TRBV2	NA	NA	TRBJ1-3	TGTGCCAGCAAACGGAGCCTAACGGGAAACACCATATATTTT	CASKRSLTGNTIYF
TRBV18	TRBD2	NA	TRBJ2-7	TGTGCCAGCTCACTAAACCGACTAGCCTCCTACGAGCAGTACTTC	CASSLNRLASYEQYF
TRBV4-3	NA	NA	TRBJ2-3	TGCGCCAGCAGCCAAGAACGGCTGGGCGGGAGCACAGATACGCAGTATTTT	CASSQERLGGSTDTQYF